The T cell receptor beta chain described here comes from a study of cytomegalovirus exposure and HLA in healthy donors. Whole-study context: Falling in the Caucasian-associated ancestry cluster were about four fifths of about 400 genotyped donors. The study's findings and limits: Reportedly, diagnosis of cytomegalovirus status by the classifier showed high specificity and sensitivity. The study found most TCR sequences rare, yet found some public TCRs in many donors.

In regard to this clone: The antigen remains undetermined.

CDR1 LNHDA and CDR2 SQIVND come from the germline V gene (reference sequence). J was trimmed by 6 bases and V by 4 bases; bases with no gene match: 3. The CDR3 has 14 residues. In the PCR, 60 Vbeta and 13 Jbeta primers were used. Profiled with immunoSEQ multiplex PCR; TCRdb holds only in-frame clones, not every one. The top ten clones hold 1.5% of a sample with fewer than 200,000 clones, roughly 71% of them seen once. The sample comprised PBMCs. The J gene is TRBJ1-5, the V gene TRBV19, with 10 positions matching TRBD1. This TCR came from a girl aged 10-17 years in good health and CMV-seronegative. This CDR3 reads CASSNDRGLQPQHF. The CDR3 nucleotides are TGTGCCAGTAGTAACGACAGGGGGCTTCAGCCCCAGCATTTT.